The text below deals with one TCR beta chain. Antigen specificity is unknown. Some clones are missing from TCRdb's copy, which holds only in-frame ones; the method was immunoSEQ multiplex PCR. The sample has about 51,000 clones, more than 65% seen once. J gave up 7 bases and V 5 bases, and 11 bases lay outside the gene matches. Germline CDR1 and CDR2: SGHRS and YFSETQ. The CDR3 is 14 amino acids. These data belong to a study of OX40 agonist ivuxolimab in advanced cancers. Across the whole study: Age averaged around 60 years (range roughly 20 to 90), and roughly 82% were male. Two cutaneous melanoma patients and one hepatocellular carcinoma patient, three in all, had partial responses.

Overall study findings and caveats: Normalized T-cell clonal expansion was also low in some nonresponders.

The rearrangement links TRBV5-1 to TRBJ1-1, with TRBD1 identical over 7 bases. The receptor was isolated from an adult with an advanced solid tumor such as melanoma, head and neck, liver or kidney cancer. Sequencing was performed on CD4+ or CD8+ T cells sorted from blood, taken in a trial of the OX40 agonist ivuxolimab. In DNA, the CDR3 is TGCGCCAGCAGACCGACAGGGTTTAAAGGTGAAGCTTTCTTT. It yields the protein CASRPTGFKGEAFF.